These 18 T cell receptor beta chains came from one sample sequenced in a study of siplizumab effects on memory and regulatory T cells (dated by TCRdb to between 2018 and 2021). Preparation of the library involved the immunoSEQ multiplex PCR assay. Drawn from immuneACCESS, this table holds only the in-frame rearrangements with V and J called that TCRdb kept. Clones are partly lost; checked studies trace under half to an unresolved V gene and leave the rest unexplained. The sample table shows over 85,000 clones, and nearly 95% are seen once. 0.3% of the sample is in the top ten clones. The sequenced sample was non-Treg CD4+ T cells sorted from blood. According to the study, the label for this sample's cell subset or site signals: FACS-sorted unstimulated CD4+ non-regulatory T cells. These receptors were taken from a human donor in good health.

This chain links TRBV6-1 with TRBJ1-1; TRBD1 is a possible D gene (5 bases). This CDR3 has 16 amino acids. Germline loops: CDR1 MNHNS, CDR2 SASEGT. The V gene lost 6 bases and the J gene lost 7 bases, with 24 bases spanning the gap. CDR3 sequence (DNA): TGTGCCAGCAGGGAATCTTCCTCAGGGCACCGAAGTGAAGCTTTCTTT. It translates to CASRESSSGHRSEAFF.

The chain joins TRBV11-3 to TRBJ1-1; TRBD1 might be the D (6 bases). Trimming cost V 6 bases and J 1 base, with 9 bases left between them. Germline values: CDR1 SGHNT, CDR2 YENEEA. The CDR3 extends over 13 amino acids. The DNA for the CDR3 is TGTGCCAGCAGTCAGACAGGGAACACTGAAGCTTTCTTT. Translation: CASSQTGNTEAFF.

The chain has TRBV5-1 and TRBJ2-2; 8 nucleotides align to TRBD2. Germline CDR1 and CDR2: SGHRS and YFSETQ. This CDR3 is built from 14 residues. Germline trimming cut 4 bases from V and 6 bases from J; bases unmatched to any gene: 5. CDR3 loop: CASSPGLGPGELFF. The CDR3 DNA follows: TGCGCCAGCAGCCCGGGACTAGGTCCCGGGGAGCTGTTTTTT.

This clone was found once. This chain links TRBV11-3 with TRBJ2-5, with 7 bases lining up with TRBD2. The CDR3 spans 14 residues. The germline V gene encodes CDR1 SGHNT and CDR2 YENEEA. J was trimmed by 2 bases and V by 5 bases; bases with no gene match: 5. The CDR3 DNA sequence: TGTGCCAGCAGCCCTAGCGGAAATCAAGAGACCCAGTACTTC. This encodes CASSPSGNQETQYF. The full variable domain, completed using reference TRBV11-3 and TRBJ2-5, is EAGVVQSPRYKIIEKKQPVAFWCNPISGHNTLYWYLQNLGQGPELLIRYENEEAVDDSQLPKDRFSAERLKGVDSTLKIQPAELGDSAVYLCASSPSGNQETQYFGPGTRLLVL.

The chain joins TRBV7-9 to TRBJ1-2, with 9 bases that match TRBD1. J lost 4 bases, V lost 5 bases, and 17 bases had no gene match. The CDR3 runs to 18 residues. Germline assignment: CDR1 SEHNR and CDR2 FQNEAQ (reference sequence). CDR3 loop: CASSQTMGQGASRYGYTF. The CDR3 DNA is TGTGCCAGCAGCCAAACTATGGGACAGGGCGCGAGCCGCTATGGCTACACCTTC.

The rearrangement joins TRBV9 to TRBJ1-2; maybe TRBD1 (5 bases). The ends were cut back, 0 bases at V and 7 bases at J, with 13 bases in the middle. This CDR3 comprises 14 residues. The V gene's germline CDR1 is SGDLS and CDR2 YYNGEE. In DNA, the CDR3 is TGTGCCAGCAGCGTAGGACAGTTTCTAGCTGGCTACACCTTC. Translated, it gives CASSVGQFLAGYTF.

The chain employs TRBV7-9 and TRBJ1-2, with 10 bases lining up with TRBD1. The CDR3 consists of 15 residues. The V and J ends lost 5 bases and 3 bases, in that order; junction bases with no gene match: 6. From germline, CDR1 is SEHNR and CDR2 FQNEAQ (reference sequence). This CDR3 reads CASSPGQGVYYGYTF. CDR3 sequence (DNA): TGTGCCAGCAGCCCCGGACAGGGGGTCTACTATGGCTACACCTTC. Full variable domain (outside the CDR3, taken from reference TRBV7-9 and TRBJ1-2): DTGVSQNPRHKITKRGQNVTFRCDPISEHNRLYWYRQTLGQGPEFLTYFQNEAQLEKSRLLSDRFSAERPKGSFSTLEIQRTEQGDSAMYLCASSPGQGVYYGYTFGSGTRLTVV.

This chain joins TRBV4-2 and TRBJ1-2, with D unclear. Per the germline V gene, CDR1 is LGHNA and CDR2 is YNFKEQ. The CDR3 is 16 amino acids. The V end was cut by 3 bases, the J end by 2 bases, with 16 bases between. The DNA of the CDR3 is TGTGCCAGCAGCCACTCAGATAGGACCGAGAACTATGGCTACACCTTC. It codes for CASSHSDRTENYGYTF.

The chain has TRBV7-2 and TRBJ2-6, with a weak D call TRBD2 (6 bases). CDR1 is SGHTA, CDR2 FQGNSA, per germline. V was trimmed by 5 bases and J by 0 bases, leaving 17 bases between them. There are 18 residues in the CDR3. For the CDR3, the DNA is TGTGCCAGCAGCCAGTGGCGGGGCCCCAGCTCTGGGGCCAACGTCCTGACTTTC. Encoded protein: CASSQWRGPSSGANVLTF.

V and J are TRBV11-3 and TRBJ2-3, with D possibly matching TRBD1 (5 bases). Germline CDR1 and CDR2: SGHNT and YENEEA. V lost 5 bases, J lost 2 bases, and 14 bases lay in between. This CDR3 is 15 amino acids long. CDR3 nucleotides: TGTGCCAGCAGCCCCACAGGCGCCCCCACAGATACGCAGTATTTT. This sequence encodes CASSPTGAPTDTQYF.

This rearrangement joins TRBV27 to TRBJ2-7; 8 bases agree with TRBD1. CDR1 is MNHEY and CDR2 is SMNVEV in the germline V gene (reference sequence). The CDR3 has 15 residues. V trimming: 0 bases; J trimming: 4 bases; junction bases outside the gene matches: 5. The CDR3 DNA sequence: TGTGCCAGCAGTTTATCGAACAGGGGGAGGTACGAGCAGTACTTC. Protein sequence: CASSLSNRGRYEQYF.

The rearrangement links TRBV5-1 to TRBJ1-1, with 8 bases matching TRBD1. The junction had 2 bases not matched to a gene; V was cut back by 4 bases and J by 0 bases. Germline loops: CDR1 SGHRS, CDR2 YFSETQ. The CDR3 is made up of 14 amino acids. In DNA form, the CDR3 reads TGCGCCAGCAGCCAACAGGGGGTGAACACTGAAGCTTTCTTT. This codes for CASSQQGVNTEAFF.

The gene calls are TRBV9 and TRBJ2-2; D call uncertain. The CDR3 sequence is 14 residues long. Trimming took 1 base from V and 2 from J, leaving 6 bases between them. Germline V gene sequence: CDR1 SGDLS, CDR2 YYNGEE. The CDR3 reads CASSVKTNTGELFF. The CDR3 nucleotides read TGTGCCAGCAGCGTAAAGACAAACACCGGGGAGCTGTTTTTT.

This clone was counted a few times. The V gene is TRBV27, the J gene TRBJ2-5, with D possibly being TRBD2 (7 bases). This CDR3 is 13 amino acids long. V was shortened by 6 bases and J by 4 bases, with 12 bases between the two germline ends. Germline CDR1 and CDR2: MNHEY and SMNVEV (reference sequence). The CDR3 DNA reads as TGTGCCAGCAGGAGGGGGGGGTTAGAGACCCAGTACTTC. Translation gives CASRRGGLETQYF.

The rearrangement links TRBV7-3 to TRBJ2-1; perhaps TRBD1 as D (6 bases). V lost 5 bases and J lost 1, with 12 bases in between. The CDR3 consists of 15 residues. Per germline, CDR1 SGHTA and CDR2 FQGTGA. CDR3 protein: CASSPQGSSYNEQFF. The CDR3 DNA reads TGTGCCAGCAGCCCCCAGGGGTCGTCCTACAATGAGCAGTTCTTC.

As for this clone: This CDR3 is also generated by other DNA sequences in the sample. The chain recombines TRBV11-3 with TRBJ2-1, with TRBD2 identical over 10 bases. Germline V lookup: CDR1 SGHNT, CDR2 YENEEA. Trimming took 5 bases from V and 10 from J; bases not matched to a gene: 8. The CDR3 extends over 14 amino acids. Written as DNA, the CDR3 is TGTGCCAGCAGCCTAGCGGGAGCACAGAACGAGCAGTTCTTC. It codes for CASSLAGAQNEQFF.

The V and J genes are TRBV4-1 and TRBJ1-3, with D unresolved. The CDR3 length is 16 residues. Trimming removed 4 bases from V and 1 base from J, with 14 bases in between. CDR1 MGHRA and CDR2 YSYEKL come from the germline V gene. The CDR3 here is CASSREGVLSGNTIYF. CDR3 DNA sequence: TGCGCCAGCAGCCGCGAAGGAGTTCTATCTGGAAACACCATATATTTT.

CDR3 amino acids: CASSVGPTTASYEQYF. The CDR3 DNA sequence: TGTGCCAGCAGCGTAGGCCCCACGACAGCGTCCTACGAGCAGTACTTC. The chain has TRBV9 and TRBJ2-7; weak D call: TRBD1 (5 bases). Trimming took 0 bases from V and 1 from J, leaving 14 bases between them. This CDR3 spans 16 amino acids. Germline V CDR1 and CDR2: SGDLS, YYNGEE.